This note documents a single T cell receptor beta chain sequence. Its matching antigen is unknown. The CDR3 sequence is 19 residues long. V lost 0 bases and J lost 0, with 16 bases in between. In germline, CDR1 is SGHRS, CDR2 YFSETQ. The data originate from a study of post-analysis software for immune sequencing data. Findings and caveats of the study: The authors found that F measure strongly co-clustered same-batch samples. Patients used a few TRBV segments, including TRBV5-6, TRBV5-1 and TRBV20-1, more often than controls.

TCR beta cDNA libraries had unique molecular identifiers. MiXCR was run by TCRdb on the PCR reads, yielding one entry per CDR3 protein. The table includes about 540,000 distinct CDR3 sequences, around 34% detected once. The rearrangement joins TRBV5-1 to TRBJ2-6, with D perhaps assigned TRBD1 or TRBD2 (5 bases each). Sequenced material: blood. The origin of this receptor is a girl aged 2-17 years with multiple sclerosis. The CDR3, as DNA: TGCGCCAGCAGCTTGGGGTCGGGACGGACAATCTCTGGGGCCAACGTCCTGACTTTC. Residues: CASSLGSGRTISGANVLTF.